This TCR beta chain came from a study of CD8 T cells in ankylosing spondylitis. General study results and limits: Certain motif variants had earlier appeared in reactive arthritis synovial fluid and blood. Ankylosing spondylitis blood seemed to carry a telltale TCR beta motif made of fewer than ten highly homologous variants. The clones that were linked to disease were reported to be significantly enriched in matched synovial fluid samples from ankylosing spondylitis patients. CD8+ by phenotype, disease-linked clones were relatively rare in peripheral blood.

Remarks on this clonotype: Antigen unknown.

Preparation of TCR beta libraries was done by quantitative 5'-RACE with molecular barcodes. TCRdb reprocessed the 5' RACE reads with MiXCR, giving one entry per CDR3 protein. The sample contains about 540,000 distinct CDR3 sequences, roughly 13% of which appear only once. Trimming removed 4 bases from V and 7 bases from J, with 10 bases in between. Per the germline V gene, CDR1 is SSHAT and CDR2 is FNYEAQ (reference sequence). The CDR3 is made up of 13 amino acids. This clonotype was obtained from a male donor with ankylosing spondylitis. Specimen: blood, either unsorted or a sorted T cell fraction (not recorded which). This chain joins TRBV7-7 and TRBJ2-2; D unresolved. The CDR3: CASSSDLGGELFF. CDR3 sequence (DNA): TGTGCCAGCAGCTCTGACCTGGGCGGGGAGCTGTTTTTT.